This TCR beta chain is from a study of T cells in localized non-small cell lung cancer. The data were produced by immunoSEQ multiplex PCR, yet TCRdb's version contains in-frame clones alone and is incomplete. The sample yields almost 30,000 clones, around nine tenths seen once. The sequence came from a female donor older than 55 with stage III squamous cell lung carcinoma. The sample in question was peripheral blood, obtained before any cancer treatment.

The CDR3: CASSLVAYGGNYGYTF. In DNA form, the CDR3 reads TGTGCCAGCAGCTTGGTGGCTTATGGAGGCAACTATGGCTACACCTTC. The chain links TRBV5-5 to TRBJ1-2; D not resolved. Trimming left V 0 bases short and J 2 bases short, with 14 bases between. There are 16 residues in the CDR3. From germline, CDR1 is SGHKS and CDR2 YYEKEE (reference sequence). Full variable domain (rest looked up from reference TRBV5-5 and TRBJ1-2): DAGVTQSPTHLIKTRGQQVTLRCSPISGHKSVSWYQQVLGQGPQFIFQYYEKEERGRGNFPDRFSARQFPNYSSELNVNALLLGDSALYLCASSLVAYGGNYGYTFGSGTRLTVV.